The clone carrying this T cell receptor (beta chain) was found a few times. The primer mix had 60 Vbeta and 13 Jbeta primers. Produced via immunoSEQ multiplex PCR; TCRdb's table is partial and in-frame only. The data hold more than 60,000 clones, with around 73% observed a single time. The CDR3 runs to 14 residues. The J segment lost 2 bases and the V segment lost 5 bases, leaving 4 bases of the junction unmatched. The germline V gene encodes CDR1 SGHNT and CDR2 YYREEE (reference sequence). The data were obtained in a study of cytomegalovirus exposure and HLA in healthy donors. The gene calls are TRBV5-4 and TRBJ1-3, with TRBD1 identical over 7 bases. The receptor's source is a woman in her forties in good health and CMV-seropositive. The sample consisted of PBMCs. CDR3 coding DNA: TGTGCCAGCAGTCTACAGGGGCCTGGAAACACCATATATTTT. Its protein product is CASSLQGPGNTIYF.